Sequencing of this T cell receptor (beta chain) was carried out in a study of shared clonotypes between healthy human individuals. Study summary: Per-donor plates numbered three CD4 naive, three CD4 memory, two CD8 naive and one CD8 memory. General study findings and limits: An effect of sequencing depth on clonotype sharing among donors was expected.

Points on this clone: Its cognate antigen is unknown. The sample contains more than one DNA sequence encoding this CDR3.

The naive CD8 subset, CD45RO-negative cells positively selected for CCR7, excluded terminally differentiated effector memory CD45RA+ cells. Germline V gene data show CDR1 as MNHEY and CDR2 as SMNVEV (reference sequence). The CDR3 is 14 residues long. V lost 0 bases and J 1 base, leaving 5 bases between the germline ends. Source study methods: ImmunoSEQ supplied junction-only sequences lacking quality scores, so filtering was different. Here immunoSEQ multiplex PCR was the method, and the copy in TCRdb shows in-frame clones only, minus some. For V, J and clone size, that table is used; D and trimming come from the DNA. The sample has roughly 2,000,000 clones, around 93% seen once.

Sequenced input: naive CD8+ T cells from PBMCs. The receptor's source is a man in his late teens or twenties in good health. Some clones in this sample may be carry-over from other donors' samples. This rearrangement joins TRBV27 to TRBJ2-3; D may be TRBD2 (5 bases). The CDR3 loop reads CASSLSGGTDTQYF. CDR3 coding DNA: TGTGCCAGCAGTTTATCCGGGGGCACAGATACGCAGTATTTT.